The entry below describes one T cell receptor beta chain. The protocol was immunoSEQ multiplex PCR, while the TCRdb copy is restricted to in-frame clones and leaves out a portion. This table holds 440,000 or so clones, 90% found once. Germline V gene sequence: CDR1 KGHSH, CDR2 LQKENI. V was trimmed by 4 bases and J by 5 bases, leaving 12 bases between them. The CDR3 covers 14 residues. These data are taken from a study of Ad26.COV2.S vaccination and SARS-CoV-2 variants. Study in general: Recipients of Ad26.COV2.S got it intramuscularly, once or twice 56 days apart.

The treatment: around 19 received Ad26.COV2.S at low or high dose, single or two shots; a few received placebo; per-sample allocation not given. The samples date from day 63 after the first vaccine or placebo injection. The genes are TRBV18 and TRBJ2-1; D may be TRBD1 or TRBD2 (5 bases each). This material consisted of peripheral blood, taken in a trial of Ad26.COV2.S vaccine versus placebo. The TCR was taken from a person between 18 and 65 years old who received the Ad26.COV2.S COVID-19 vaccine or a placebo. The CDR3 nucleotides are TGTGCCAGCTCACTCGGGACGGGCAACAATGAGCAGTTCTTC. Translation: CASSLGTGNNEQFF. Combining the CDR3 with reference TRBV18 and TRBJ2-1 gives the whole variable domain NAGVMQNPRHLVRRRGQEARLRCSPMKGHSHVYWYRQLPEEGLKFMVYLQKENIIDESGMPKERFSAEFPKEGPSILRIQQVVRGDSAAYFCASSLGTGNNEQFFGPGTRLTVL.